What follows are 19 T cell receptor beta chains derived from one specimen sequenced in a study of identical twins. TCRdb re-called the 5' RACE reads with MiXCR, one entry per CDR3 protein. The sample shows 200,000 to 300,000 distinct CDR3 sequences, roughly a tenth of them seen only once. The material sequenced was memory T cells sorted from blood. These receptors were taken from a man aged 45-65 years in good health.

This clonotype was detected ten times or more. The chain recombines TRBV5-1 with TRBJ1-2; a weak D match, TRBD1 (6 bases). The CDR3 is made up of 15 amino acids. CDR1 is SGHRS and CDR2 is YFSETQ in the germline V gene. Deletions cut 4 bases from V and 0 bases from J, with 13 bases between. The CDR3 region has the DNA TGCGCCAGCAGCACGGACAGTAGCTCTAACTATGGCTACACCTTC. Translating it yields CASSTDSSSNYGYTF.

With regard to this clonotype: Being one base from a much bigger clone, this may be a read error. This CDR3 reads CASSQDGVKGGYSYDSPLHF. Here the CDR3 DNA reads TGTGCCAGCAGCCAAGACGGGGTTAAAGGAGGATACTCCTATGATTCACCCCTCCACTTT. The chain recombines TRBV4-2 with TRBJ1-6; D not resolved. The germline V gene has CDR1 LGHNA and CDR2 YNFKEQ. The CDR3 is 20 amino acids.

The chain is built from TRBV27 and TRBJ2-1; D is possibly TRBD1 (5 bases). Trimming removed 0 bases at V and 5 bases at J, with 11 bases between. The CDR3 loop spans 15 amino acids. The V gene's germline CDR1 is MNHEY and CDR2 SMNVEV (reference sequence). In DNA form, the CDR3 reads TGTGCCAGCAGTTTATCACTCTGGGGCAACAATGAGCAGTTCTTC. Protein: CASSLSLWGNNEQFF.

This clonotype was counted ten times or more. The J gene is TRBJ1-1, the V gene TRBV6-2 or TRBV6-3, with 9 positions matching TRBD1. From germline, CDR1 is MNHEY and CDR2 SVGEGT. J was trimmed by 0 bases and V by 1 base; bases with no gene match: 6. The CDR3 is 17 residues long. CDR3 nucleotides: TGTGCCAGCAGTTACTACACTGGACAGGGGATGAACACTGAAGCTTTCTTT. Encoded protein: CASSYYTGQGMNTEAFF.

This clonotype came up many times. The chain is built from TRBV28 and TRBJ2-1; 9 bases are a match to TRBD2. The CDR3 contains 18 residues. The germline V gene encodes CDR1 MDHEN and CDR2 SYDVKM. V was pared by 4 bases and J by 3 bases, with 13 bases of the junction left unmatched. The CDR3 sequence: CASSSPISGTSIYNEQFF. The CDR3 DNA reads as TGTGCCAGCAGTTCGCCTATCTCCGGGACTAGCATCTACAATGAGCAGTTCTTC.

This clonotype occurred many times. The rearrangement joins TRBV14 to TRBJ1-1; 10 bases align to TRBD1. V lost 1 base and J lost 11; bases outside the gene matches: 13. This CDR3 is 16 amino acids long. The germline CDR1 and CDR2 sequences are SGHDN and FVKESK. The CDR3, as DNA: TGTGCCAGCAGCCAAGGCCGTTACGGGACAGGGGTGCGGGCTTTCTTT. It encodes CASSQGRYGTGVRAFF.

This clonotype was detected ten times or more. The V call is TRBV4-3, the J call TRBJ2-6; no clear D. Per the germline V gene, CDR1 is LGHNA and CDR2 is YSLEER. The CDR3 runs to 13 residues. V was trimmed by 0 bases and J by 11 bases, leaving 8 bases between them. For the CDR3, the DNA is TGCGCCAGCAGCCAAGACCCCTGGGACGTCCTGACTTTC. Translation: CASSQDPWDVLTF.

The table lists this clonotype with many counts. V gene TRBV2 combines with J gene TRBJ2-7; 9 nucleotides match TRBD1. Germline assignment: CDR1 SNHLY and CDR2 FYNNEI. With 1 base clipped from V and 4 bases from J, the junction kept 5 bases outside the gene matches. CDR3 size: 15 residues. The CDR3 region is CASSEGGTGMYEQYF. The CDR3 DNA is TGTGCCAGCAGTGAAGGGGGGACAGGGATGTACGAGCAGTACTTC. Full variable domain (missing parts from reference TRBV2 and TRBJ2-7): EPEVTQTPSHQVTQMGQEVILRCVPISNHLYFYWYRQILGQKVEFLVSFYNNEISEKSEIFDDQFSVERPDGSNFTLKIRSTKLEDSAMYFCASSEGGTGMYEQYFGPGTRLTVT.

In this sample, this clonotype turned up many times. In DNA, the CDR3 is TGCGCCAGCAGCAAGGACGATAGCAATCAGCCCCAGCATTTT. It encodes CASSKDDSNQPQHF. The chain couples TRBV5-1 to TRBJ1-5; D gene ambiguous. Germline V CDR1 and CDR2: SGHRS, YFSETQ. V was shortened by 4 bases and J by 0 bases, with 8 bases between the two germline ends. CDR3 length: 14 amino acids.

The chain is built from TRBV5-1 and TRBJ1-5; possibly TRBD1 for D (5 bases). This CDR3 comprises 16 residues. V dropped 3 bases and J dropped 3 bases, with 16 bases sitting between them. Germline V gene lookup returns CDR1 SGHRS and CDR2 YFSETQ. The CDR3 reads CASSSGPQGINQPQHF. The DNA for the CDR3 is TGCGCCAGCAGCTCCGGTCCGCAGGGAATCAATCAGCCCCAGCATTTT.

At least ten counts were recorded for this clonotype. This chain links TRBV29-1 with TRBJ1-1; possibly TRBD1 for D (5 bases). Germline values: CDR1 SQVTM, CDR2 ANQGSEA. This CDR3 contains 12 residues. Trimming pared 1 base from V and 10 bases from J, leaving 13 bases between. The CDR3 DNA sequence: TGCAGCGTTGAAGGACCGGGGGGGGGAGCTTTCTTT. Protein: CSVEGPGGGAFF.

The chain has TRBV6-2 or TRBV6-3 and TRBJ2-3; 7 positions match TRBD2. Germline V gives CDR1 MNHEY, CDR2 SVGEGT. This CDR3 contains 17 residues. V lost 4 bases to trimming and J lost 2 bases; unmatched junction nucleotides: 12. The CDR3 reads CASSLTLLAASTDTQYF. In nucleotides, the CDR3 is TGTGCCAGCAGTTTAACTCTCCTAGCGGCCTCCACAGATACGCAGTATTTT.

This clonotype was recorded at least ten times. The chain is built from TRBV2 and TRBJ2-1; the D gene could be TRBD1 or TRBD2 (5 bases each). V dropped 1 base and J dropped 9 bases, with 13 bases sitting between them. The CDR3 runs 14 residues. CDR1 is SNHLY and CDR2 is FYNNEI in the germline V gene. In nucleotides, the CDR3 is TGTGCCAGCAGTGAAGTGGGGCCTCGGGGTGAGCAGTTCTTC. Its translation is CASSEVGPRGEQFF.

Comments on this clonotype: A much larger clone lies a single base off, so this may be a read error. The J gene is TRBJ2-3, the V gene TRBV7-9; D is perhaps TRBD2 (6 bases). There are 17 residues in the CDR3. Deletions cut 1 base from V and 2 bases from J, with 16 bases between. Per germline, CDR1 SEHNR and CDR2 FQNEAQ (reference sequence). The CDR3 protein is CASSLVVGGGSTDTQYF. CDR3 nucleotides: TGTGCCAGCAGCTTAGTGGTCGGGGGAGGATCCACAGATACGCAGTATTTT.

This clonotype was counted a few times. The CDR3 reads CSARGLTDTQYF. The CDR3 nucleotides are TGCAGCGCGCGGGGCCTGACAGATACGCAGTATTTT. The chain has TRBV20-1 and TRBJ2-3, with D possibly matching TRBD2 (6 bases). Germline V lookup: CDR1 DFQATT, CDR2 SNEGSKA (reference sequence). This CDR3 spans 12 amino acids.

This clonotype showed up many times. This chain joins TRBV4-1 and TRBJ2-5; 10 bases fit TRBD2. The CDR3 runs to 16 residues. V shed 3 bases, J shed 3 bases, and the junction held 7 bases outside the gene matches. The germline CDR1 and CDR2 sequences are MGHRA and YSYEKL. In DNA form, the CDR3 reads TGCGCCAGCAGCCAGGGGAGGAGCGGGGGGGAAGAGACCCAGTACTTC. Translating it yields CASSQGRSGGEETQYF.

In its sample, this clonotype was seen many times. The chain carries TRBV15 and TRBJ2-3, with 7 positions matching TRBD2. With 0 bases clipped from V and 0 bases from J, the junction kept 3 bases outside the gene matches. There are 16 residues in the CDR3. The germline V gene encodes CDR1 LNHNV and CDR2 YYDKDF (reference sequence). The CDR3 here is CATSRDGRGSTDTQYF. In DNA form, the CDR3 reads TGTGCCACCAGCAGAGATGGGCGGGGGAGCACAGATACGCAGTATTTT. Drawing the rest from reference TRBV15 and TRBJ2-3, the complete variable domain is DAMVIQNPRYQVTQFGKPVTLSCSQTLNHNVMYWYQQKSSQAPKLLFHYYDKDFNNEADTPDNFQSRRPNTSFCFLDIRSPGLGDTAMYLCATSRDGRGSTDTQYFGPGTRLTVL.

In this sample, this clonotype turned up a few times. The CDR3 DNA reads TGTGCCAGCAGAGAGGTTCGGGGTACGCAGTATTTT. Its protein is CASREVRGTQYF. The rearrangement joins TRBV7-2 to TRBJ2-3, with D possibly matching TRBD2 (5 bases). Germline V lookup: CDR1 SGHTA, CDR2 FQGNSA. The CDR3 runs 12 residues. V lost 6 bases, J lost 8 bases, and 12 bases lay in between.

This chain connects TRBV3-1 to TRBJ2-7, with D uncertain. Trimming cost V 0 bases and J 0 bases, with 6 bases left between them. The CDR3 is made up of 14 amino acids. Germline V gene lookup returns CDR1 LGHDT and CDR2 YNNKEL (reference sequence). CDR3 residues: CASSQEQLSYEQYF. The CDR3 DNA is TGTGCCAGCAGCCAAGAACAACTCTCCTACGAGCAGTACTTC.